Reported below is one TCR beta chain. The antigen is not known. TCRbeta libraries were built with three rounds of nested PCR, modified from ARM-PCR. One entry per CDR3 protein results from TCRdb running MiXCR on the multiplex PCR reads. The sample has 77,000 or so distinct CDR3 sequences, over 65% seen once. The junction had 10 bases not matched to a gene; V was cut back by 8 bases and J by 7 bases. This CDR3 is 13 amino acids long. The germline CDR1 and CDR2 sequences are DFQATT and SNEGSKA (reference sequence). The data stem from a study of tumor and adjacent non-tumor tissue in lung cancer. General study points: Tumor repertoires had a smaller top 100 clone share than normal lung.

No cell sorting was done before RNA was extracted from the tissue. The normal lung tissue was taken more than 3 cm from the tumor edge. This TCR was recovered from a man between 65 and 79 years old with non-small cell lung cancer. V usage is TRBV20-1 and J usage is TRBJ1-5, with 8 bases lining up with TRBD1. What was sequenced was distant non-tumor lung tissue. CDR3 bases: TGCAGTACTCCCAGGGGGCGGCAGCAGCCCCAGCATTTT. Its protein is CSTPRGRQQPQHF.